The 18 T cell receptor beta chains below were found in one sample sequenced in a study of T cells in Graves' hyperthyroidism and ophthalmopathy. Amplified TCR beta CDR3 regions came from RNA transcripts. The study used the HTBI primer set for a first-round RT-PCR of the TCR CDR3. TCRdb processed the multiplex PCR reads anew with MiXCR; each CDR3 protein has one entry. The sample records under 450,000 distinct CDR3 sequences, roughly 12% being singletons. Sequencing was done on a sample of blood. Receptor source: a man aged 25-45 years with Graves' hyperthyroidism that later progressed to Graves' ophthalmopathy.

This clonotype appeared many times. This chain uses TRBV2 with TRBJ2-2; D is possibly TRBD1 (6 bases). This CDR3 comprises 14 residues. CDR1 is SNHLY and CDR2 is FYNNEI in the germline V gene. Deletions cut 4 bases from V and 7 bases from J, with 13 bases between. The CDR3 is CASSVGQGSGELFF. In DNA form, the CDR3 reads TGTGCCAGCAGTGTGGGGCAGGGGAGCGGGGAGCTGTTTTTT. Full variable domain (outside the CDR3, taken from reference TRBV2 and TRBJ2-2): EPEVTQTPSHQVTQMGQEVILRCVPISNHLYFYWYRQILGQKVEFLVSFYNNEISEKSEIFDDQFSVERPDGSNFTLKIRSTKLEDSAMYFCASSVGQGSGELFFGEGSRLTVL.

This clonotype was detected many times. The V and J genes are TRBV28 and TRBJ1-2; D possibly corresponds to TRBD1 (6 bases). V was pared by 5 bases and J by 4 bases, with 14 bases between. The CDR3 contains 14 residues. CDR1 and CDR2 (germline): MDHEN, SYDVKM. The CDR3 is CASSTYRVGYGYTF. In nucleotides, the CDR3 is TGTGCCAGCAGTACCTACAGGGTGGGCTATGGCTACACCTTC.

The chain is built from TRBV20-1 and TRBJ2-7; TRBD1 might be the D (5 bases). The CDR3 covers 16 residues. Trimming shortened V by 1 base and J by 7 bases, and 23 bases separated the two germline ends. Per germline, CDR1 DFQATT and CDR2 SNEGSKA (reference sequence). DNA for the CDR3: TGCAGTGCTAGAGGGCGGATGGCAGGGCCCCTATGGGAGCAGTACTTC. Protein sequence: CSARGRMAGPLWEQYF.

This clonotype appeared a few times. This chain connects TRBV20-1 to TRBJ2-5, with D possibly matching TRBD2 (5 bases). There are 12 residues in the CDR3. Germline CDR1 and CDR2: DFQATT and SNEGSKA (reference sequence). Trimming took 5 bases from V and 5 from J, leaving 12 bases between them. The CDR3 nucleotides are TGCAGTGCTGTGAGGGTTGGGGAGACCCAGTACTTC. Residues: CSAVRVGETQYF.

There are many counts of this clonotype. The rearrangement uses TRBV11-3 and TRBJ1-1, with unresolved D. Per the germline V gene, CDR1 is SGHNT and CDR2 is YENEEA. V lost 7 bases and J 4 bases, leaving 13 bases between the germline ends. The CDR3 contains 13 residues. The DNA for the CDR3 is TGTGCCAGCACCCCCGGGCGTAGCACTGAAGCTTTCTTT. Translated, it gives CASTPGRSTEAFF. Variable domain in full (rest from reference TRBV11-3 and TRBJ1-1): EAGVVQSPRYKIIEKKQPVAFWCNPISGHNTLYWYLQNLGQGPELLIRYENEEAVDDSQLPKDRFSAERLKGVDSTLKIQPAELGDSAVYLCASTPGRSTEAFFGQGTRLTVV.

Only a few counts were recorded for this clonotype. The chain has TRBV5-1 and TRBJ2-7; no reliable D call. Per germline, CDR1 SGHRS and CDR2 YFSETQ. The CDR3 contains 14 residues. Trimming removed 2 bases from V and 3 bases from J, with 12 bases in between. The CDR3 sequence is CASSFPDGRYEQYF. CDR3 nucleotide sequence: TGCGCCAGCAGCTTCCCCGATGGGCGCTACGAGCAGTACTTC. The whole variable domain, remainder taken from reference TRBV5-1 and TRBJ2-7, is KAGVTQTPRYLIKTRGQQVTLSCSPISGHRSVSWYQQTPGQGLQFLFEYFSETQRNKGNFPGRFSGRQFSNSRSEMNVSTLELGDSALYLCASSFPDGRYEQYFGPGTRLTVT.

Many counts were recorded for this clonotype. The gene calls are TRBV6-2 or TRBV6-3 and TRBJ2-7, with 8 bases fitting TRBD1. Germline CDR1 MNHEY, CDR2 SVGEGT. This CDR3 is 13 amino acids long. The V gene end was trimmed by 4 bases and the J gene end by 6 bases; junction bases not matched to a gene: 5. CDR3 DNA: TGTGCCAGCAGTTGGACAGGGCTGAGCGAGCAGTACTTC. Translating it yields CASSWTGLSEQYF.

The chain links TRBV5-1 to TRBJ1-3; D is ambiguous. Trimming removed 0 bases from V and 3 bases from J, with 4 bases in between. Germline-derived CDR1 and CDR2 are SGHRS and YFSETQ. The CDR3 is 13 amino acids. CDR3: CASSLGYGNTIYF. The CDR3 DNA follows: TGCGCCAGCAGCTTGGGATATGGAAACACCATATATTTT.

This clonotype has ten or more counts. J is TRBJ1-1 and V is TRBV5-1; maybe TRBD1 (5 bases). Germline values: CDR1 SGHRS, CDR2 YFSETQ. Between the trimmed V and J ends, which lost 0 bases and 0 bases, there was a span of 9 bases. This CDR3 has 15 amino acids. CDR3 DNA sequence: TGCGCCAGCAGCTTGGAGGGGAGGGTGAACACTGAAGCTTTCTTT. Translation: CASSLEGRVNTEAFF.

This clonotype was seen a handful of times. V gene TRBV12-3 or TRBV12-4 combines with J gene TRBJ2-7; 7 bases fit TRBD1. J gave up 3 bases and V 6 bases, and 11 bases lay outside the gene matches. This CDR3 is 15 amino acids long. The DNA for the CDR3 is TGTGCCAGCAGCCGAAACAGGGGTGATGGCTACGAGCAGTACTTC. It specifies CASSRNRGDGYEQYF.

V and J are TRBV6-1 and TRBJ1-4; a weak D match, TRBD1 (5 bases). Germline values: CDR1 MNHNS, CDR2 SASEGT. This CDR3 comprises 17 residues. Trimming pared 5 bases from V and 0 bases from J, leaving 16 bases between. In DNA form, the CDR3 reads TGTGCCAGCAGTCCCGGGACTGACCTTGCAACTAATGAAAAACTGTTTTTT. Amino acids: CASSPGTDLATNEKLFF.

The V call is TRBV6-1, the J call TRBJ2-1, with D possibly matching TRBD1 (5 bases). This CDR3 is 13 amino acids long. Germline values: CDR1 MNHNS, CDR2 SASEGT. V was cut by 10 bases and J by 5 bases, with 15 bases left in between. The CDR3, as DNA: TGTGCCACCAAGGGGCTTACTAACAATGAGCAGTTCTTC. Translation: CATKGLTNNEQFF.

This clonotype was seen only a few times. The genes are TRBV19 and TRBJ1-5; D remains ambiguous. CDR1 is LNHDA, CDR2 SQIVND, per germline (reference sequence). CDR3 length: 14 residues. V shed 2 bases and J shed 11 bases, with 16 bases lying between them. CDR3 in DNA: TGTGCCAGTAGTATAAGTGGCCGCCGCTTGGCCCAGCATTTT. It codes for CASSISGRRLAQHF. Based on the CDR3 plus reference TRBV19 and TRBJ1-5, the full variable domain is DGGITQSPKYLFRKEGQNVTLSCEQNLNHDAMYWYRQDPGQGLRLIYYSQIVNDFQKGDIAEGYSVSREKKESFPLTVTSAQKNPTAFYLCASSISGRRLAQHFGDGTRLSIL.

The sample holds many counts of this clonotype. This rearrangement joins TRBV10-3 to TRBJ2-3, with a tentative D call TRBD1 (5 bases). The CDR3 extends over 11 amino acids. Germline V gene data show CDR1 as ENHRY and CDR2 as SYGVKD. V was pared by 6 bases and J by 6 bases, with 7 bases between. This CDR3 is CAISAGDTQYF. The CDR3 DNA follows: TGTGCCATCAGCGCAGGGGATACGCAGTATTTT.

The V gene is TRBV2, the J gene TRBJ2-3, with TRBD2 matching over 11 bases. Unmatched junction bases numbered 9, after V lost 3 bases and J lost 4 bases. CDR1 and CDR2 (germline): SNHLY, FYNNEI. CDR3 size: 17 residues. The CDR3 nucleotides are TGTGCCAGCAGTGAGGGGATTAGCGGGGGGGCCGCAGATACGCAGTATTTT. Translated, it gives CASSEGISGGAADTQYF.

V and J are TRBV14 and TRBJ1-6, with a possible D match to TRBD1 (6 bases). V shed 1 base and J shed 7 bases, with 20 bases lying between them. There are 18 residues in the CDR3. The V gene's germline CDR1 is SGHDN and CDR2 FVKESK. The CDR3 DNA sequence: TGTGCCAGCAGCCAAGTTCGGGTCCGGGACACCCGGAATTCACCCCTCCACTTT. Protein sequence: CASSQVRVRDTRNSPLHF. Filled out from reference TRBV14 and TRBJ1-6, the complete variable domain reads EAGVTQFPSHSVIEKGQTVTLRCDPISGHDNLYWYRRVMGKEIKFLLHFVKESKQDESGMPNNRFLAERTGGTYSTLKVQPAELEDSGVYFCASSQVRVRDTRNSPLHFGNGTRLTVT.

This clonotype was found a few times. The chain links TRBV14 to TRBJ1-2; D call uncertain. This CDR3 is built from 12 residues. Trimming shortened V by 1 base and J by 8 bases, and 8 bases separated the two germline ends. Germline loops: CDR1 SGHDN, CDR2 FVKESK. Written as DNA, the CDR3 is TGTGCCAGCAGCCAAGTAGGGTACGGCTACACCTTC. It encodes CASSQVGYGYTF.

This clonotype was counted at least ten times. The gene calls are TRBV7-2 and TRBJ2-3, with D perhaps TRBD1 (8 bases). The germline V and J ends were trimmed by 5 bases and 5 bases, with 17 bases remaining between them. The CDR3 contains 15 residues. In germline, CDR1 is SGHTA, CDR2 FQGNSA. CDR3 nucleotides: TGTGCCAGCAGCCCTCGTACAGGGGGGGGAGATACGCAGTATTTT. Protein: CASSPRTGGGDTQYF.